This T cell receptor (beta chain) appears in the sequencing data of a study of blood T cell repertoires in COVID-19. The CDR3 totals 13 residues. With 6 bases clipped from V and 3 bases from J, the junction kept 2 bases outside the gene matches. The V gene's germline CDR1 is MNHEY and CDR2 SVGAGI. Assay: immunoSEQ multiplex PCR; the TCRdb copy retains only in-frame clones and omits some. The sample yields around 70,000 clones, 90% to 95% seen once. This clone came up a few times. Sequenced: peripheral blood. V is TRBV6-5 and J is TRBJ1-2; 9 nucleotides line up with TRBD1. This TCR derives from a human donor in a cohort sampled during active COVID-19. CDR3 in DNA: TGTGCCAGCAGGACAGGGGGGGACTATGGCTACACCTTC. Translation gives CASRTGGDYGYTF.